This T cell receptor (beta chain) appears in the sequencing data of a study of early stage breast cancer tumors. This table comes from immunoSEQ multiplex PCR, and its TCRdb copy is limited to in-frame clones, with some not included. The table lists about 72,000 clones, around four fifths of them singletons. The source material was blood. These receptors all stem from a person in their 60s with breast cancer.

The genes are TRBV6-4 and TRBJ2-7; 10 nucleotides agree with TRBD2. The CDR3 sequence is 14 residues long. Germline V gene lookup returns CDR1 MRHNA and CDR2 SNTAGT. J gave up 3 bases and V 4 bases, and 3 bases lay outside the gene matches. CDR3 sequence (DNA): TGTGCCAGCAGTGCTAGCGGGGGAGACTACGAGCAGTACTTC. This translates into CASSASGGDYEQYF.